This T cell receptor beta chain derives from a study of blood T cells in healthy people across ages. Study results and limitations: The study found TCR beta diversity correlated strongly with naive T cell percentage.

A J-beta primer mix and a sample-barcoded 5' primer were used in a second PCR of about 7 to 12 cycles. Each of the cDNA molecules was tagged by a template-switch adaptor with 12 random nucleotides. TCRdb itself ran the 5' RACE reads through MiXCR, one entry per CDR3 protein. Found here are fewer than 950,000 distinct CDR3 sequences, roughly 40% of them singletons; the top ten hold over 10%. Germline values: CDR1 MNHNY, CDR2 SVGAGI (reference sequence). This CDR3 has 14 amino acids. The junction had 7 bases not matched to a gene; V was cut back by 2 bases and J by 7 bases. RNA extraction gave at least 5.5 micrograms of total RNA per sample. With respect to this clonotype: Its antigen is undetermined.

This clonotype originated in a man aged 18 to 29 in good health. What was sequenced was blood. V is TRBV6-6 and J is TRBJ1-1; TRBD1 agrees at 7 bases. CDR3 nucleotide sequence: TGTGCCAGCAGTTACCCCATACAGGGGAATGAAGCTTTCTTT. The encoded protein is CASSYPIQGNEAFF.